The 15 T cell receptor beta chains reported below all come from one sample, sequenced in a study of blood T cell repertoires in COVID-19. The data were produced by immunoSEQ multiplex PCR, yet TCRdb's version contains in-frame clones alone and is incomplete. The sample has 70,000 or so clones; approximately 75% are singletons. The sample taken for sequencing was peripheral blood. These receptor sequences come from a human donor in a cohort sampled during active COVID-19.

The V gene is TRBV29-1, the J gene TRBJ2-5, with D possibly matching TRBD2 (6 bases). This CDR3 has 12 residues. V was shortened by 2 bases and J by 6 bases, with 10 bases between the two germline ends. The V gene's germline CDR1 is SQVTM and CDR2 ANQGSEA. For the CDR3, the DNA is TGCAGCGTTGAAATGGGAGGCCAGACCCAGTACTTC. Its translation: CSVEMGGQTQYF. The whole variable domain, remainder taken from reference TRBV29-1 and TRBJ2-5, is SAVISQKPSRDICQRGTSLTIQCQVDSQVTMMFWYRQQPGQSLTLIATANQGSEATYESGFVIDKFPISRPNLTFSTLTVSNMSPEDSSIYLCSVEMGGQTQYFGPGTRLLVL.

This sequence joins TRBV19 and TRBJ1-2; no clear D gene. The CDR3 is 15 residues long. CDR1 and CDR2 from the germline V gene are LNHDA and SQIVND (reference sequence). Trimming took off 3 bases at V and 4 bases at J, with 15 bases between the two ends. As DNA, the CDR3 is TGTGCCAGTAGTATGATGGCGGGGTCGGGCTATGGCTACACCTTC. It specifies CASSMMAGSGYGYTF.

The CDR3 DNA reads TGTGCCAGTAGTAGAGGAAACACCGGGGAGCTGTTTTTT. This gives the protein CASSRGNTGELFF. The V gene is TRBV19, the J gene TRBJ2-2, with D uncertain. The CDR3 loop spans 13 amino acids. Germline CDR1 reads LNHDA; CDR2 reads SQIVND (reference sequence). The V end was cut by 4 bases, the J end by 2 bases, with 5 bases between.

The V and J genes are TRBV19 and TRBJ2-3; 11 nucleotides agree with TRBD2. Germline CDR1 LNHDA, CDR2 SQIVND (reference sequence). CDR3 length equals 16 residues. V shed 3 bases, J shed 4 bases, and the junction held 6 bases outside the gene matches. CDR3 in DNA: TGTGCCAGTAGTATCTTATTAGCGGGAGGGGCAGATACGCAGTATTTT. The encoded protein is CASSILLAGGADTQYF.

The V and J genes are TRBV4-1 and TRBJ2-7; 9 bases line up with TRBD2. Germline-derived CDR1 and CDR2 are MGHRA and YSYEKL. Trimming took 0 bases from V and 2 from J; bases not matched to a gene: 2. This CDR3 contains 15 residues. The CDR3 coding sequence is TGCGCCAGCAGCCAAGAGCCTAGCGGGACCTACGAGCAGTACTTC. This translates into CASSQEPSGTYEQYF.

The chain recombines TRBV9 with TRBJ2-7; D gene unclear. V was shortened by 3 bases and J by 2 bases, with 6 bases between the two germline ends. In germline, CDR1 is SGDLS, CDR2 YYNGEE. CDR3 length: 12 residues. CDR3 in DNA: TGTGCCAGCAGCGCCTACCCCTACGAGCAGTACTTC. Its translation: CASSAYPYEQYF.

This chain connects TRBV10-2 to TRBJ1-6; no firm D call. Per germline, CDR1 WSHSY and CDR2 SAAADI. V was trimmed by 4 bases and J by 10 bases, leaving 14 bases between them. The CDR3 loop spans 14 amino acids. CDR3 DNA sequence: TGCGCCAGCAGTGCCGGGCCTGGGAGGTCACCCCTCCACTTT. Residues: CASSAGPGRSPLHF.

J is TRBJ2-1 and V is TRBV27; 12 nucleotides align to TRBD2. Germline CDR1 reads MNHEY; CDR2 reads SMNVEV (reference sequence). Trimming cost V 6 bases and J 10 bases; bases outside gene matches: 16. The CDR3 consists of 17 residues. CDR3 protein: CASSSLLAGGPTEEQFF. CDR3 nucleotide sequence: TGTGCCAGCAGCTCCCTACTAGCGGGGGGCCCGACTGAGGAGCAGTTCTTC.

The genes are TRBV24-1 and TRBJ2-1, with D maybe TRBD2 (5 bases). Germline V lookup: CDR1 KGHDR, CDR2 SFDVKD. The CDR3 is 16 residues long. Trimming removed 3 bases at V and 5 bases at J, with 16 bases between. For the CDR3, the DNA is TGTGCCACCAGTGATCCGGCCCCCCGGGGTAACAATGAGCAGTTCTTC. As protein: CATSDPAPRGNNEQFF.

V gene TRBV9 combines with J gene TRBJ2-7; 9 nucleotides align to TRBD1. The length of the CDR3 is 14 residues. The junction had 7 bases not matched to a gene; V was cut back by 0 bases and J by 9 bases. The germline V gene encodes CDR1 SGDLS and CDR2 YYNGEE. CDR3 nucleotides: TGTGCCAGCAGCGTAGGGTCACAGGGGGCTAGGCAGTACTTC. Amino acid sequence: CASSVGSQGARQYF. Based on the CDR3 plus reference TRBV9 and TRBJ2-7, the full variable domain is DSGVTQTPKHLITATGQRVTLRCSPRSGDLSVYWYQQSLDQGLQFLIQYYNGEERAKGNILERFSAQQFPDLHSELNLSSLELGDSALYFCASSVGSQGARQYFGPGTRLTVT.

The rearrangement uses TRBV6-1 and TRBJ2-2, with D perhaps matching TRBD2 (5 bases). The germline V gene encodes CDR1 MNHNS and CDR2 SASEGT. This CDR3 spans 15 amino acids. V was clipped by 3 bases and J by 1 base, with 9 bases between them. In nucleotides, the CDR3 is TGTGCCAGCAGTGAGAGGGCTCGGAACACCGGGGAGCTGTTTTTT. Translated: CASSERARNTGELFF.

The rearrangement uses TRBV19 and TRBJ2-1, with a weak D call TRBD1 (6 bases). This CDR3 spans 15 amino acids. V was shortened by 7 bases and J by 1 base, with 14 bases between the two germline ends. The germline gives CDR1 LNHDA, CDR2 SQIVND (reference sequence). This CDR3 is CASMSTGVSYNEQFF. In DNA, the CDR3 is TGTGCCAGTATGTCGACAGGTGTATCCTACAATGAGCAGTTCTTC.

The chain employs TRBV5-1 and TRBJ2-1; TRBD1 agrees at 7 bases. V gave up 4 bases and J gave up 8 bases; unmatched junction bases: 12. Germline CDR1 and CDR2: SGHRS and YFSETQ. CDR3 size: 15 residues. CDR3 loop: CASSVLTGATDEQFF. The DNA for the CDR3 is TGCGCCAGCAGCGTATTAACAGGGGCTACTGATGAGCAGTTCTTC.

The chain couples TRBV28 to TRBJ2-7; a weak D match, TRBD2 (5 bases). This CDR3 has 14 amino acids. The V end was cut by 5 bases, the J end by 4 bases, with 15 bases between. Germline CDR1 and CDR2: MDHEN and SYDVKM. Written as DNA, the CDR3 is TGTGCCAGCAGTCTGGAGGCTTCTAGATACGAGCAGTACTTC. It is translated as CASSLEASRYEQYF. Full variable domain (outside the CDR3, taken from reference TRBV28 and TRBJ2-7): DVKVTQSSRYLVKRTGEKVFLECVQDMDHENMFWYRQDPGLGLRLIYFSYDVKMKEKGDIPEGYSVSREKKERFSLILESASTNQTSMYLCASSLEASRYEQYFGPGTRLTVT.

CDR3: CASITTTSGGVLGETQYF. Written as DNA, the CDR3 is TGCGCCAGCATAACTACGACTAGCGGGGGGGTTCTCGGAGAGACCCAGTACTTC. The chain joins TRBV5-1 to TRBJ2-5; 14 bases agree with TRBD2. Germline V gives CDR1 SGHRS, CDR2 YFSETQ. The CDR3 sequence is 18 residues long. Trimming removed 6 bases from V and 4 bases from J; junction bases left unmatched: 14.